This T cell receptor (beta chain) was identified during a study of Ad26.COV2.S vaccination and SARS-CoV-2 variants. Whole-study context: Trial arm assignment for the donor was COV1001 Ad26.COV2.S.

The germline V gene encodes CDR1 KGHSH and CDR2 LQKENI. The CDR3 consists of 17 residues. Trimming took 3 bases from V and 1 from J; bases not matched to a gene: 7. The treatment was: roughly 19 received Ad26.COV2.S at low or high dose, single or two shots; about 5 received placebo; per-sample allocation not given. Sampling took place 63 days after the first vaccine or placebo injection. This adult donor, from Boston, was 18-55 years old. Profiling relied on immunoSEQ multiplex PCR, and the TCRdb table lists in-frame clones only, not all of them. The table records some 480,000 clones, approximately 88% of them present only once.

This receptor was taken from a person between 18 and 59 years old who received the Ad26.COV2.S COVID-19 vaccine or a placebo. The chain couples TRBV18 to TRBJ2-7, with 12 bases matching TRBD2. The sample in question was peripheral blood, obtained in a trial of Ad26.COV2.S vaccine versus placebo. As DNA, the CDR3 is TGTGCCAGCTCACCTCCCCTAGCGGGAGGGAAATCCTACGAGCAGTACTTC. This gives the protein CASSPPLAGGKSYEQYF.